The 8 T cell receptor beta chains reported below all come from one sample, sequenced in a study of T cell repertoires in ileal Crohn's disease. Time point denoted: neoterminal ileum biopsy at postoperative endoscopy, about 6 months after surgery. Measured with immunoSEQ multiplex PCR; TCRdb has only the in-frame clones, and not every one. The data contain about 12,000 clones, 82% of them singletons. The specimen sequenced was ileal tissue. These receptors were collected from an adult with Crohn's disease.

The chain carries TRBV30 and TRBJ2-5, with a possible D match to TRBD1 (5 bases). V was clipped by 2 bases and J by 5 bases, with 18 bases between them. Germline-derived CDR1 and CDR2 are GTSNPN and SVGIG (reference sequence). This CDR3 has 15 amino acids. CDR3 region: CAWSIRGPSRETQYF. CDR3 coding DNA: TGTGCCTGGAGTATAAGGGGCCCATCGAGGGAGACCCAGTACTTC.

The chain employs TRBV18 and TRBJ1-2; no clear D. This CDR3 region has 14 residues. Trimming left V 3 bases short and J 8 bases short, with 16 bases between. Germline V gene lookup returns CDR1 KGHSH and CDR2 LQKENI. CDR3 sequence: CASSPLGESQGYTF. The CDR3 DNA reads as TGTGCCAGCTCACCCCTCGGGGAGTCCCAAGGCTACACCTTC.

This sequence joins TRBV11-2 and TRBJ2-3; no clear D gene. This CDR3 is 15 amino acids long. The V gene lost 3 bases and the J gene lost 0 bases, with 10 bases spanning the gap. Germline V gives CDR1 SGHAT, CDR2 FQNNGV. The CDR3 nucleotides are TGTGCCAGCAGCTTTTCCAAAACTAGCACAGATACGCAGTATTTT. This sequence encodes CASSFSKTSTDTQYF. Full variable domain (remainder filled in from reference TRBV11-2 and TRBJ2-3): EAGVAQSPRYKIIEKRQSVAFWCNPISGHATLYWYQQILGQGPKLLIQFQNNGVVDDSQLPKDRFSAERLKGVDSTLKIQPAKLEDSAVYLCASSFSKTSTDTQYFGPGTRLTVL.

CDR3 in amino acids: CASSAQGTDTQYF. The DNA for the CDR3 is TGTGCCAGCAGCGCACAGGGGACAGATACGCAGTATTTT. V and J are TRBV5-6 and TRBJ2-3, with 7 bases aligning to TRBD1. The CDR3 runs 13 residues. Germline V gene data show CDR1 as SGHDT and CDR2 as YYEEEE. V gave up 4 bases and J gave up 3 bases; unmatched junction bases: 2. Together with reference TRBV5-6 and TRBJ2-3, the CDR3 gives the full variable domain: DAGVTQSPTHLIKTRGQQVTLRCSPKSGHDTVSWYQQALGQGPQFIFQYYEEEERQRGNFPDRFSGHQFPNYSSELNVNALLLGDSALYLCASSAQGTDTQYFGPGTRLTVL.

Remarks on this clone: At one end the junction does not follow the germline gene, possibly because of a read error. The chain couples TRBV11-2 to TRBJ1-1; no clear D. Germline V gene sequence: CDR1 SGHAT, CDR2 FQNNGV. The CDR3 spans 15 residues. CDR3 region: CASSLERGWNTEAFF. The CDR3 bases are TGTGCCAGCAGCCTAGAACGGGGTTGGAACACTGAAGCTTTCTTT.

The chain has TRBV11-2 and TRBJ2-7; 12 bases are a match to TRBD1. This CDR3 comprises 14 residues. Germline loops: CDR1 SGHAT, CDR2 FQNNGV. With 5 bases clipped from V and 4 bases from J, the junction kept 3 bases outside the gene matches. The CDR3 sequence is CASSPGQGAYEQYF. CDR3 sequence (DNA): TGTGCCAGCAGCCCGGGACAGGGGGCGTACGAGCAGTACTTC. Full variable domain (rest looked up from reference TRBV11-2 and TRBJ2-7): EAGVAQSPRYKIIEKRQSVAFWCNPISGHATLYWYQQILGQGPKLLIQFQNNGVVDDSQLPKDRFSAERLKGVDSTLKIQPAKLEDSAVYLCASSPGQGAYEQYFGPGTRLTVT.

The chain links TRBV6-6 to TRBJ1-2, with 9 bases aligning to TRBD1. This CDR3 is built from 14 residues. V trimming: 6 bases; J trimming: 4 bases; junction bases outside the gene matches: 6. Germline V gene sequence: CDR1 MNHNY, CDR2 SVGAGI (reference sequence). CDR3 in amino acids: CASRTGTGIYGYTF. The CDR3 DNA reads as TGTGCCAGCAGGACCGGGACAGGGATCTATGGCTACACCTTC.

The chain has TRBV2 and TRBJ2-3; unclear D gene. Germline CDR1 and CDR2: SNHLY and FYNNEI. This CDR3 comprises 16 residues. The V end was cut by 3 bases, the J end by 0 bases, with 13 bases between. The CDR3 DNA is TGTGCCAGCAGTGAGCAAGCGACCTCTAGCACAGATACGCAGTATTTT. This encodes CASSEQATSSTDTQYF.